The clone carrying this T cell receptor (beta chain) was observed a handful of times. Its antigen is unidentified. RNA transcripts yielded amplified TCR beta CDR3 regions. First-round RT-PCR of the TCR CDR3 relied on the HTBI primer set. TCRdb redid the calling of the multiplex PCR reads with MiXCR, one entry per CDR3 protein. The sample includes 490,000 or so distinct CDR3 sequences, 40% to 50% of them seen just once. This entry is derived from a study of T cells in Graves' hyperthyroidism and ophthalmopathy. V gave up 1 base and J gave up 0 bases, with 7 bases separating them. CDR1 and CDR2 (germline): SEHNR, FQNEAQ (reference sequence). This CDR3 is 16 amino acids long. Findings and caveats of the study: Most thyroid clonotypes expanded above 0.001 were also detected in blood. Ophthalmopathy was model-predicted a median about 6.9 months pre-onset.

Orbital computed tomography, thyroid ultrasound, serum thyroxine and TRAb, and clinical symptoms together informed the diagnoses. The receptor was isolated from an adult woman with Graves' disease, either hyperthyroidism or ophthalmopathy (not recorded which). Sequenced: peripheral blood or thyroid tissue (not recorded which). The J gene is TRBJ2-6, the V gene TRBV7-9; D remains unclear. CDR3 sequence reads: CASSLGRHSGANVLTF. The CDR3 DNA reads TGTGCCAGCAGCTTAGGAAGACACTCTGGGGCCAACGTCCTGACTTTC. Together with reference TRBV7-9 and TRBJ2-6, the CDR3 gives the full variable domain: DTGVSQNPRHKITKRGQNVTFRCDPISEHNRLYWYRQTLGQGPEFLTYFQNEAQLEKSRLLSDRFSAERPKGSFSTLEIQRTEQGDSAMYLCASSLGRHSGANVLTFGAGSRLTVL.